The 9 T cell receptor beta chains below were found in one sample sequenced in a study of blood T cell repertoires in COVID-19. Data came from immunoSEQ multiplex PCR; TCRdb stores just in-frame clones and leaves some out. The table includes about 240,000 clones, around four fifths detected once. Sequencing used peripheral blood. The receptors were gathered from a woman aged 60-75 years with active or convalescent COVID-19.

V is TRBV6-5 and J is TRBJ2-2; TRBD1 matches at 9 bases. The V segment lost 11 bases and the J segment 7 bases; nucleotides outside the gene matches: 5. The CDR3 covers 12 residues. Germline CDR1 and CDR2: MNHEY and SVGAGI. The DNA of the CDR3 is TGTGCCTCCGGGACAGGGATCGGGGAGCTGTTTTTT. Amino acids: CASGTGIGELFF.

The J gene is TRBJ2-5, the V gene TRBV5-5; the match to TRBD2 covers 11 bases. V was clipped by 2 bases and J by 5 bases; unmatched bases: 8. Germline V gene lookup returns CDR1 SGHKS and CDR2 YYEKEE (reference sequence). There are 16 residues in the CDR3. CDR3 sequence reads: CASSLSLAGGQETQYF. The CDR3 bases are TGTGCCAGCAGCTTATCCTTAGCGGGGGGGCAGGAGACCCAGTACTTC.

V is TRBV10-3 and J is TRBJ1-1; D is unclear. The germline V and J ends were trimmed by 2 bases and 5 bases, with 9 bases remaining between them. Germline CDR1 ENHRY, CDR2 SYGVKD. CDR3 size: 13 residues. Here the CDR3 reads CAISEAERTEAFF. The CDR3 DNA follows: TGTGCCATCAGTGAGGCCGAGAGGACTGAAGCTTTCTTT.

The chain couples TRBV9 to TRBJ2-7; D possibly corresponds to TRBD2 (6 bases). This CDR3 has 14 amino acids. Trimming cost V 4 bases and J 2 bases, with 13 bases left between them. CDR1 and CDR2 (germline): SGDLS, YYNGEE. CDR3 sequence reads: CASSLRGETYEQYF. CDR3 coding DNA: TGTGCCAGCAGCCTGCGCGGGGAAACCTACGAGCAGTACTTC.

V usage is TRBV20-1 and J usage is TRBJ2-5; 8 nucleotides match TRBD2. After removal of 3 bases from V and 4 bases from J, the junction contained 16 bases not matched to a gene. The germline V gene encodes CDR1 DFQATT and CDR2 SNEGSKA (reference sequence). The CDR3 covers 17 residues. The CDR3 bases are TGCAGTGCTAGTCCGTTCGGACGGGGGGGCCTGGGAGAGACCCAGTACTTC. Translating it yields CSASPFGRGGLGETQYF.

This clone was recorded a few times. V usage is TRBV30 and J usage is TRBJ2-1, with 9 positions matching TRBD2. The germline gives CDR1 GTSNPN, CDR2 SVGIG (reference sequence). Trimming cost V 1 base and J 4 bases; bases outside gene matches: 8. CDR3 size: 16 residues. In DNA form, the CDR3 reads TGTGCCTGGAGTGGAGGCGGGGGGGCCCGATACAATGAGCAGTTCTTC. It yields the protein CAWSGGGGARYNEQFF.

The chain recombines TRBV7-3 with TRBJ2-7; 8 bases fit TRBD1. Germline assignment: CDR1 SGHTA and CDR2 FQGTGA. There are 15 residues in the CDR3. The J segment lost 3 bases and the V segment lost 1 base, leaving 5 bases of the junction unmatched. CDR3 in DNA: TGTGCCAGCAGCTTAAAGCCCGGGACAGGCTACGAGCAGTACTTC. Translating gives CASSLKPGTGYEQYF.

As DNA, the CDR3 is TGTGCCAGCAAGATCCGTGGAATAGCTCCTAACTATGGCTACACCTTC. Translation: CASKIRGIAPNYGYTF. V gene TRBV6-9 combines with J gene TRBJ1-2; no reliable D call. The ends were cut back, 7 bases at V and 0 bases at J, with 18 bases in the middle. CDR3 length: 16 residues. The V gene's germline CDR1 is MNHGY and CDR2 SVAAGI.

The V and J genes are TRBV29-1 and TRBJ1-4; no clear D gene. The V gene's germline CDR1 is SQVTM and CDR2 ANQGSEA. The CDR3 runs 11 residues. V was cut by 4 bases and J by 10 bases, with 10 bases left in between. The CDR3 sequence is CSVVAFSKLFF. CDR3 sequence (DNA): TGCAGCGTTGTCGCGTTTTCAAAACTGTTTTTT. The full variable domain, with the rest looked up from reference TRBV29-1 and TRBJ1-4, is SAVISQKPSRDICQRGTSLTIQCQVDSQVTMMFWYRQQPGQSLTLIATANQGSEATYESGFVIDKFPISRPNLTFSTLTVSNMSPEDSSIYLCSVVAFSKLFFGSGTQLSVL.